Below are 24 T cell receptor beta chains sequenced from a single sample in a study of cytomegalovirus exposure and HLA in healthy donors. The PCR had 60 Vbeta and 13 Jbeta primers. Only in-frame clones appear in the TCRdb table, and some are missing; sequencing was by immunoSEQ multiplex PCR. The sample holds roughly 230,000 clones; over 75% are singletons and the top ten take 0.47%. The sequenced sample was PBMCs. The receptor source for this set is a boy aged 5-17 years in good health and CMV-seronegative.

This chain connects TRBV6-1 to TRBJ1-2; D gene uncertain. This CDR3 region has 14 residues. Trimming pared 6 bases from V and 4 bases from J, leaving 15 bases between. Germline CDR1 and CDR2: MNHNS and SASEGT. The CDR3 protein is CASRAASKTYGYTF. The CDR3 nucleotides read TGTGCCAGCAGAGCGGCCTCTAAAACCTATGGCTACACCTTC.

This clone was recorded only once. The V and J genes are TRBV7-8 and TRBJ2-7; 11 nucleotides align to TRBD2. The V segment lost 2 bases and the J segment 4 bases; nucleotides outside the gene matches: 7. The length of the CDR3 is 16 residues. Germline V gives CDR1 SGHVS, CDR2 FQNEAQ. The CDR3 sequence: CASSLKGSGGAYEQYF. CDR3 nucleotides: TGTGCCAGCAGCTTAAAGGGTAGCGGGGGGGCATACGAGCAGTACTTC. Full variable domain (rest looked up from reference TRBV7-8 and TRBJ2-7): GAGVSQSPRYKVAKRGQDVALRCDPISGHVSLFWYQQALGQGPEFLTYFQNEAQLDKSGLPSDRFFAERPEGSVSTLKIQRTQQEDSAVYLCASSLKGSGGAYEQYFGPGTRLTVT.

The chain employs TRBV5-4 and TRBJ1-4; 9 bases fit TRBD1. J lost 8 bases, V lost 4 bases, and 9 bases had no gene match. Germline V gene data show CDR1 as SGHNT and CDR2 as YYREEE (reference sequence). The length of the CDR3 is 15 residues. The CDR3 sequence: CASSTQTGGTEKLFF. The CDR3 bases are TGTGCCAGCAGCACCCAGACAGGGGGTACCGAAAAACTGTTTTTT.

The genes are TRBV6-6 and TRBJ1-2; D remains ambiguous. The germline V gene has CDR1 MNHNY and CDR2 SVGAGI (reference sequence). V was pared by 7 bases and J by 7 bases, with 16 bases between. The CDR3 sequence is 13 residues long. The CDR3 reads CASKKQTSGGYTF. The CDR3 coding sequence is TGTGCCAGCAAGAAACAGACCTCCGGTGGCTACACCTTC.

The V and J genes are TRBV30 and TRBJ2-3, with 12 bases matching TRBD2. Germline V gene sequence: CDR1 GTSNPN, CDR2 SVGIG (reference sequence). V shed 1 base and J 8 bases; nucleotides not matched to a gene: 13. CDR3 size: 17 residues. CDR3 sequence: CAWSDLAGGPALSTQYF. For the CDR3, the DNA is TGTGCCTGGAGTGACCTAGCGGGAGGGCCTGCCCTTAGTACGCAGTATTTT.

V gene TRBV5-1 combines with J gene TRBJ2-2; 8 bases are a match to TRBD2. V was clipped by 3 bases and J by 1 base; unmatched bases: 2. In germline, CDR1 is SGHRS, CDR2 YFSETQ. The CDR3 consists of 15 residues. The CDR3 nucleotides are TGCGCCAGCAGCTCTCTAGCGGGGAACACCGGGGAGCTGTTTTTT. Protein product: CASSSLAGNTGELFF.

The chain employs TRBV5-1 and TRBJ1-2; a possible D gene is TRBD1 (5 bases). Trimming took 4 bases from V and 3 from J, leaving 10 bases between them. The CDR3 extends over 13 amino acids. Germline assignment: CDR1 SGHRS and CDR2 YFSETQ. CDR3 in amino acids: CASSLDNHYGYTF. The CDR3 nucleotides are TGCGCCAGCAGCCTGGACAACCACTATGGCTACACCTTC.

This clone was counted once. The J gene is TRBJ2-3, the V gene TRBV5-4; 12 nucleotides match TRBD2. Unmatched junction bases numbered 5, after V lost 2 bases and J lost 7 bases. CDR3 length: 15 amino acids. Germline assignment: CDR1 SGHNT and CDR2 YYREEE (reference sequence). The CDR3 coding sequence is TGTGCCAGCAGCTTTCAGACTAGCGGGAGACATACGCAGTATTTT. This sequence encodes CASSFQTSGRHTQYF.

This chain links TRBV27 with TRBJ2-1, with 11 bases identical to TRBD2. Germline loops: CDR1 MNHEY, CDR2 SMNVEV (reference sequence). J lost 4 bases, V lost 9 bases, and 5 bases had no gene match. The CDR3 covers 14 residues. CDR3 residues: CASKTSGAYNEQFF. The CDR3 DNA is TGTGCCAGTAAGACTAGCGGGGCTTACAATGAGCAGTTCTTC.

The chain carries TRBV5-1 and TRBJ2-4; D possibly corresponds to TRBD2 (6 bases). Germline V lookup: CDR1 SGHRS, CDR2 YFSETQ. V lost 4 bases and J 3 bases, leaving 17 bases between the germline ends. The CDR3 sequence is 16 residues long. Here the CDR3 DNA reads TGCGCCAGCAGCCCCGCTCTAGGGCGGGGCAAAAACATTCAGTACTTC. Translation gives CASSPALGRGKNIQYF.

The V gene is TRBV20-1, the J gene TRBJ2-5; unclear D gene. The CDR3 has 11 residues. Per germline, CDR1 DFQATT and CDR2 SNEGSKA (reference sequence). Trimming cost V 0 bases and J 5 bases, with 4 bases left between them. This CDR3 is CSARDRETQYF. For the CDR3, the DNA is TGCAGTGCTAGAGATCGGGAGACCCAGTACTTC.

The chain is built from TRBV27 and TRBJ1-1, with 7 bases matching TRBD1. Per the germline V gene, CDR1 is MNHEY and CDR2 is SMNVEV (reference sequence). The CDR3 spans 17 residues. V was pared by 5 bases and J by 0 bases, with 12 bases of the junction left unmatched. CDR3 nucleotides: TGTGCCAGCAGTCTCAAGGGGGCGTGGGCAATGAACACTGAAGCTTTCTTT. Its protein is CASSLKGAWAMNTEAFF.

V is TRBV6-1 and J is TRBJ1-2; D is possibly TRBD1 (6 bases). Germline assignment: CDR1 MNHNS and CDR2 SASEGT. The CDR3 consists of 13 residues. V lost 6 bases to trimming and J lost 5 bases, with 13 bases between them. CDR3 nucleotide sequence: TGTGCCAGCAGAACAGGGAAGGGGTATGGCTACACCTTC. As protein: CASRTGKGYGYTF.

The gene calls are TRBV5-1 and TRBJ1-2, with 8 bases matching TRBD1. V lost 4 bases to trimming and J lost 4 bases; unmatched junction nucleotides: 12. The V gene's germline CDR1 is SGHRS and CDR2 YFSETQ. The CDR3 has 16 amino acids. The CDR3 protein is CASSRTGKTGGYGYTF. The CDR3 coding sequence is TGCGCCAGCAGCCGAACCGGGAAAACAGGGGGCTATGGCTACACCTTC. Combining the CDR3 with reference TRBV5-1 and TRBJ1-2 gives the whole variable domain KAGVTQTPRYLIKTRGQQVTLSCSPISGHRSVSWYQQTPGQGLQFLFEYFSETQRNKGNFPGRFSGRQFSNSRSEMNVSTLELGDSALYLCASSRTGKTGGYGYTFGSGTRLTVV.

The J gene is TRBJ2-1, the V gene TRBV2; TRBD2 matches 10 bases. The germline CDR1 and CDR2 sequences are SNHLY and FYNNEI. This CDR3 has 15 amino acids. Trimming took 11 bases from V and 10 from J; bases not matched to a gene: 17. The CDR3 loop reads CAGGRASGRSGEQFF. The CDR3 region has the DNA TGTGCCGGGGGGAGGGCTAGCGGGAGATCCGGGGAGCAGTTCTTC.

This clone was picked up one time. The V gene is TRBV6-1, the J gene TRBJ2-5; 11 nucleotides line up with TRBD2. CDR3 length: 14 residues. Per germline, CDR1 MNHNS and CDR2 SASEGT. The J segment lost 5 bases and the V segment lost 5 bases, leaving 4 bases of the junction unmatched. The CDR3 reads CASSRLAGGETQYF. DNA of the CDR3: TGTGCCAGCAGTCGGCTAGCGGGAGGCGAGACCCAGTACTTC.

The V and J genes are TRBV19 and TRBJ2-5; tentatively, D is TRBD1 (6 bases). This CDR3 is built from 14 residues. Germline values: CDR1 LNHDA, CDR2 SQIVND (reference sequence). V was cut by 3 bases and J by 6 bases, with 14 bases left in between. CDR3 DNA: TGTGCCAGTAGTATTTCTACAGGGTCGAAGACCCAGTACTTC. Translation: CASSISTGSKTQYF.

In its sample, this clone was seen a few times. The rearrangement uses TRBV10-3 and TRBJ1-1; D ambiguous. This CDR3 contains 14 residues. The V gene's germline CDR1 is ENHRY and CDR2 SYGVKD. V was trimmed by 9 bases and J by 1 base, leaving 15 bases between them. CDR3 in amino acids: CAIQRLLGNTEAFF. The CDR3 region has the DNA TGTGCCATTCAGCGACTCCTAGGGAACACTGAAGCTTTCTTT.

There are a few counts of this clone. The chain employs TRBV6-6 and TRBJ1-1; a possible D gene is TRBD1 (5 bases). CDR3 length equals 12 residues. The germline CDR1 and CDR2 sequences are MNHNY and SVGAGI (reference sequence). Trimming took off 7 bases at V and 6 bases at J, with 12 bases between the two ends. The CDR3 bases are TGTGCCAGCAACCAGGGTTCTTCTGAAGCTTTCTTT. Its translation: CASNQGSSEAFF.

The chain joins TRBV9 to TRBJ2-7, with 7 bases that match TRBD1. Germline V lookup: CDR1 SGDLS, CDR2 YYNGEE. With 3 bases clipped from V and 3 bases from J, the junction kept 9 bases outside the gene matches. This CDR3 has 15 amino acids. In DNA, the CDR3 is TGTGCCAGCAGCGCCCGGGACAGACGAGACTACGAGCAGTACTTC. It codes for CASSARDRRDYEQYF.

The CDR3 sequence is CASSFDAGGRSGELFF. In DNA form, the CDR3 reads TGTGCCAGCAGCTTTGATGCTGGAGGTCGGTCCGGGGAGCTGTTTTTT. The chain combines TRBV5-6 with TRBJ2-2, with D perhaps TRBD2 (5 bases). Trimming removed 2 bases at V and 6 bases at J, with 17 bases between. The CDR3 has 16 residues. Germline V gives CDR1 SGHDT, CDR2 YYEEEE.

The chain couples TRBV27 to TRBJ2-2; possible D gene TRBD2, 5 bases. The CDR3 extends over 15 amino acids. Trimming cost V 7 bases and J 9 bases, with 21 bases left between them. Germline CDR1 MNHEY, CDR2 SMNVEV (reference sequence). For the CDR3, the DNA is TGTGCCAGCACGACCTTTGACTACGCTGATAGGGAGCTGTTTTTT. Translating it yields CASTTFDYADRELFF.

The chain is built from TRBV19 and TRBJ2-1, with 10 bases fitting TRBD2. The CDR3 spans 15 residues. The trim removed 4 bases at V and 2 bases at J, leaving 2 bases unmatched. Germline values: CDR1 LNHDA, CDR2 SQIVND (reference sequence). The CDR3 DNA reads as TGTGCCAGTAGTAAAGCGGGAGGGACCTACAATGAGCAGTTCTTC. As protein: CASSKAGGTYNEQFF.

CDR3 residues: CASSEASGEEKLFF. The DNA for the CDR3 is TGTGCCAGCAGTGAAGCTTCAGGGGAGGAAAAACTGTTTTTT. V and J are TRBV6-1 and TRBJ1-4; D is perhaps TRBD1 (6 bases). V gave up 0 bases and J gave up 8 bases, with 10 bases separating them. CDR1 MNHNS and CDR2 SASEGT come from the germline V gene. This CDR3 has 14 amino acids.